This record covers a single TCR beta chain. The data originate from a study of T cell changes during pregnancy in multiple sclerosis. Germline lookup yields CDR1 SGHVS and CDR2 FQNEAQ. CDR3 length: 17 residues. V gave up 3 bases and J gave up 4 bases, with 21 bases separating them. TCRdb's table, derived via immunoSEQ multiplex PCR, lists solely in-frame clones and lacks some. The repertoire holds tens of thousands of clones, with roughly 95% as singletons. Sample: peripheral blood, taken in the second trimester of pregnancy. This TCR came from a female donor in good health, enrolled as a control in a pregnancy study. This sequence joins TRBV7-8 and TRBJ1-1; the D is unclear. The CDR3 here is CASSFPSALAWSTEAFF. DNA for the CDR3: TGTGCCAGCAGCTTCCCTTCGGCCCTTGCTTGGAGCACTGAAGCTTTCTTT.